What follows are 16 T cell receptor beta chains derived from one specimen sequenced in a study of T-cell reconstitution after alpha-beta-depleted transplantation in children. Library preparation (for TCRbeta) was performed with unique molecular identifiers. TCRdb called the PCR reads again in MiXCR, with one record for every CDR3 protein. Of fewer than 400,000 distinct CDR3 sequences in the sample, just over 20% were seen once. The sample here was PBMCs from the stem cell graft donor, taken from the stem cell graft. The receptors shown here come from a human donor who donated a stem cell graft to a child with acute myeloid leukemia.

The chain links TRBV10-3 to TRBJ2-7; D gene unclear. In germline, CDR1 is ENHRY, CDR2 SYGVKD. V dropped 4 bases and J dropped 4 bases, with 8 bases sitting between them. This CDR3 comprises 12 residues. The CDR3 DNA reads as TGTGCCATCAGTGGTTCAGATTACGAGCAGTACTTC. This codes for CAISGSDYEQYF.

This clonotype was counted at least ten times. The chain carries TRBV20-1 and TRBJ2-7, with 9 nucleotides matching TRBD2. Germline CDR1 reads DFQATT; CDR2 reads SNEGSKA (reference sequence). Trimming at V came to 1 base and at J to 9 bases, leaving 7 bases not matched to a gene. This CDR3 region has 13 residues. CDR3 loop: CSARGRSGRSQYF. The CDR3 coding sequence is TGCAGTGCTAGAGGCCGGAGCGGGAGGTCGCAGTACTTC.

The gene calls are TRBV11-3 and TRBJ2-2, with TRBD1 identical over 8 bases. Germline V lookup: CDR1 SGHNT, CDR2 YENEEA. With 7 bases clipped from V and 1 base from J, the junction kept 8 bases outside the gene matches. The CDR3 length is 16 residues. The CDR3 nucleotides read TGTGCCAGCACCCCGGGCAGGGGGCAGAACACCGGGGAGCTGTTTTTT. Protein product: CASTPGRGQNTGELFF.

This chain uses TRBV12-3 or TRBV12-4 with TRBJ2-7, with D possibly being TRBD2 (7 bases). V dropped 6 bases and J dropped 5 bases, with 14 bases sitting between them. The CDR3 spans 13 residues. CDR3 sequence reads: CASRQGGGDEQYF. As DNA, the CDR3 is TGTGCCAGCAGACAAGGGGGGGGTGACGAGCAGTACTTC.

This chain connects TRBV4-1 to TRBJ2-1; no definite D call. The V and J ends lost 3 bases and 0 bases respectively, with 12 bases between them. Germline V gene data show CDR1 as MGHRA and CDR2 as YSYEKL. The CDR3 extends over 16 amino acids. CDR3 nucleotides: TGCGCCAGCAGCCAGTCGACATCGAGCTCCTACAATGAGCAGTTCTTC. It specifies CASSQSTSSSYNEQFF.

This clonotype was detected once. The J gene is TRBJ2-7, the V gene TRBV3-1; D remains unclear. Germline CDR1 reads LGHDT; CDR2 reads YNNKEL (reference sequence). This CDR3 is built from 15 residues. The V and J ends lost 0 bases and 0 bases respectively, with 9 bases between them. CDR3 bases: TGTGCCAGCAGCCAAGATTGGGCAGTCTCCTACGAGCAGTACTTC. It yields the protein CASSQDWAVSYEQYF.

The V and J genes are TRBV7-2 and TRBJ2-1; 13 bases are a match to TRBD2. CDR1 is SGHTA and CDR2 is FQGNSA in the germline V gene. V trimming: 5 bases; J trimming: 10 bases; junction bases outside the gene matches: 8. CDR3 length equals 15 residues. CDR3 in DNA: TGTGCCAGCAGCCTCTGGACTAGCGGGAGTAGGGAGCAGTTCTTC. This gives the protein CASSLWTSGSREQFF.

This clonotype was recorded a few times. The chain uses TRBV24-1 and TRBJ1-4, with D possibly being TRBD1 (5 bases). The length of the CDR3 is 15 residues. Germline CDR1 and CDR2: KGHDR and SFDVKD. Deletions cut 3 bases from V and 0 bases from J, with 7 bases between. The CDR3 DNA reads TGTGCCACCAGTGATCGGGGACCAACTAATGAAAAACTGTTTTTT. Protein sequence: CATSDRGPTNEKLFF.

This clonotype was seen more than once but under ten times. V and J are TRBV6-1 and TRBJ2-2, with 7 bases matching TRBD1. The germline CDR1 and CDR2 sequences are MNHNS and SASEGT. With 6 bases clipped from V and 1 base from J, the junction kept 5 bases outside the gene matches. The CDR3 length is 15 residues. Here the CDR3 DNA reads TGTGCCAGCAGAAACCAGGGGGAGAACACCGGGGAGCTGTTTTTT. Its translation is CASRNQGENTGELFF.

The J gene is TRBJ2-1, the V gene TRBV11-2; 11 bases agree with TRBD2. Trimming took 5 bases from V and 2 from J; bases not matched to a gene: 8. This CDR3 is built from 17 residues. Germline values: CDR1 SGHAT, CDR2 FQNNGV. The DNA for the CDR3 is TGTGCCAGCAGCAAACGGACTAGCGGGCCCACCTACAATGAGCAGTTCTTC. Protein sequence: CASSKRTSGPTYNEQFF.

The rearrangement joins TRBV20-1 to TRBJ2-7, with 10 bases aligning to TRBD2. J gave up 9 bases and V 3 bases, and 14 bases lay outside the gene matches. The CDR3 covers 15 residues. Per the germline V gene, CDR1 is DFQATT and CDR2 is SNEGSKA (reference sequence). The CDR3, as DNA: TGCAGTGCTAGGGCCACAGCGGGAGGGCCGTATGTGCAGTACTTC. As protein: CSARATAGGPYVQYF.

This clonotype has more than one count but fewer than ten. This chain connects TRBV28 to TRBJ2-7; the D is unclear. Germline loops: CDR1 MDHEN, CDR2 SYDVKM. The CDR3 runs 13 residues. Trimming removed 3 bases from V and 5 bases from J, with 11 bases in between. The CDR3 DNA sequence: TGTGCCAGCAGTTTCCCTCCCGGCGACGAGCAGTACTTC. Its translation is CASSFPPGDEQYF.

This clonotype has only one observation. This CDR3 reads CASSFRTANTEAFF. For the CDR3, the DNA is TGTGCCAGCAGTTTCCGGACAGCGAACACTGAAGCTTTCTTT. The chain combines TRBV12-3 or TRBV12-4 with TRBJ1-1, with a tentative D call TRBD1 (6 bases). Trimming stripped 3 bases from V and 1 base from J, with 9 bases between. The CDR3 is made up of 14 amino acids.

This clonotype occurred many times. This chain uses TRBV20-1 with TRBJ1-1; D not certain. The CDR3 extends over 13 amino acids. Trimming shortened V by 3 bases and J by 4 bases, and 12 bases separated the two germline ends. Germline CDR1 and CDR2: DFQATT and SNEGSKA (reference sequence). CDR3 sequence: CSASDGVGTEAFF. For the CDR3, the DNA is TGCAGTGCTAGTGACGGGGTTGGCACTGAAGCTTTCTTT.

The chain employs TRBV10-2 and TRBJ2-1; TRBD2 agrees at 11 bases. The germline gives CDR1 WSHSY, CDR2 SAAADI. The CDR3 totals 15 residues. V shed 4 bases and J 8 bases; nucleotides not matched to a gene: 7. The CDR3 is CASSAVAGGPDEQFF. As DNA, the CDR3 is TGCGCCAGCAGTGCAGTAGCGGGAGGGCCCGATGAGCAGTTCTTC.

The chain joins TRBV5-1 to TRBJ2-7, with TRBD2 matching 13 bases. CDR3 length: 18 residues. CDR1 and CDR2 (germline): SGHRS, YFSETQ. After removal of 0 bases from V and 3 bases from J, the junction contained 9 bases not matched to a gene. The CDR3 spells CASSLETSGRWWSYEQYF. The CDR3 DNA reads TGCGCCAGCAGCTTGGAGACTAGCGGGAGGTGGTGGAGCTACGAGCAGTACTTC.